A single sample gave rise to the 12 T cell receptor beta chains below, sequenced in a study of vaccination effects on CD4 cells after COVID-19. For these TCRs, the target antigens are not known. ViraFEST expansion of antigen-specific CD4+ T cells with viral peptide pools preceded sequencing. Cultured cells yielded isolated CD4+ T cells after approximately nine days. BNT162b2 vaccine or mRNA-1273 vaccine was given to participants in two doses. Repertoires were generated with immunoSEQ multiplex PCR, while TCRdb's copy carries only in-frame clones and drops some. Of some 74,000 clones in the sample, approximately 82% were seen once. The material was CD4+ T cells from PBMCs cultured with HCoV-229E spike peptides, obtained after COVID-19 vaccination. These receptors were obtained from a human donor who received a COVID-19 vaccine.

J is TRBJ1-1 and V is TRBV30, with D hard to call. V was clipped by 5 bases and J by 8 bases, with 12 bases between them. CDR1 is GTSNPN and CDR2 is SVGIG in the germline V gene (reference sequence). CDR3 length equals 11 residues. CDR3 nucleotides: TGTGCCTGGGGGGTCGGGAACGAAGCTTTCTTT. Translated, it gives CAWGVGNEAFF.

The rearrangement links TRBV6-5 to TRBJ2-1; tentative D call: TRBD2 (6 bases). The germline gives CDR1 MNHEY, CDR2 SVGAGI. The V end lost 4 bases, the J end lost 7 bases, and 11 bases lay between the germline ends. The length of the CDR3 is 13 residues. The CDR3 nucleotides are TGTGCCAGCAGTTTCGGGGGACGAAATGAGCAGTTCTTC. This gives the protein CASSFGGRNEQFF.

The chain joins TRBV5-4 to TRBJ2-5; TRBD2 matches at 7 bases. CDR1 is SGHNT and CDR2 is YYREEE in the germline V gene (reference sequence). The CDR3 spans 15 residues. With V trimmed by 4 bases and J by 3 bases, 9 bases remained unmatched. The CDR3 region is CASSPGGGREETQYF. In DNA form, the CDR3 reads TGTGCCAGCAGCCCCGGAGGTGGGAGGGAAGAGACCCAGTACTTC. Full variable domain (remainder filled in from reference TRBV5-4 and TRBJ2-5): ETGVTQSPTHLIKTRGQQVTLRCSSQSGHNTVSWYQQALGQGPQFIFQYYREEENGRGNFPPRFSGLQFPNYSSELNVNALELDDSALYLCASSPGGGREETQYFGPGTRLLVL.

The chain links TRBV5-1 to TRBJ2-5, with D perhaps TRBD2 (5 bases). The V and J ends lost 4 bases and 2 bases respectively, with 9 bases between them. This CDR3 is built from 13 residues. Germline V lookup: CDR1 SGHRS, CDR2 YFSETQ. CDR3 nucleotides: TGCGCCAGCAGCACCGGGGTTCAAGAGACCCAGTACTTC. It yields the protein CASSTGVQETQYF.

V and J are TRBV5-5 and TRBJ1-3; D is possibly TRBD1 (6 bases). Germline V CDR1 and CDR2: SGHKS, YYEKEE (reference sequence). The CDR3 runs 17 residues. Trimming removed 1 base at V and 4 bases at J, with 18 bases between. The CDR3 DNA is TGTGCCAGCAGCTTGTACAGGGTTCGGGCGCGGGGAAACACCATATATTTT. Its translation: CASSLYRVRARGNTIYF.

This chain connects TRBV7-3 to TRBJ1-2; TRBD1 might be the D (6 bases). Germline values: CDR1 SGHTA, CDR2 FQGTGA. There are 15 residues in the CDR3. V lost 7 bases and J lost 5, with 20 bases in between. The CDR3 DNA reads as TGTGCCAGCACCTCTGGGGGGCGCGTAGGATATGGCTACACCTTC. The encoded protein is CASTSGGRVGYGYTF.

This chain connects TRBV7-3 to TRBJ2-6; D is undetermined. Germline CDR1 is SGHTA and CDR2 is FQGTGA. CDR3 length: 15 amino acids. Deletions cut 7 bases from V and 4 bases from J, with 14 bases between. CDR3 protein: CASIRTAHGANVLTF. The CDR3 region has the DNA TGTGCCAGCATCCGGACGGCTCACGGGGCCAACGTCCTGACTTTC.

This clone was recorded once. The chain couples TRBV18 to TRBJ1-1; D is unclear. Germline V gene lookup returns CDR1 KGHSH and CDR2 LQKENI. Trimming took 8 bases from V and 1 from J, leaving 5 bases between them. This CDR3 region has 11 residues. The CDR3, as DNA: TGTGCCAGCCACCGGAACACTGAAGCTTTCTTT. This translates into CASHRNTEAFF. Based on the CDR3 plus reference TRBV18 and TRBJ1-1, the full variable domain is NAGVMQNPRHLVRRRGQEARLRCSPMKGHSHVYWYRQLPEEGLKFMVYLQKENIIDESGMPKERFSAEFPKEGPSILRIQQVVRGDSAAYFCASHRNTEAFFGQGTRLTVV.

CDR3 DNA sequence: TGTGCCAGTACCCCCCTTGCTGGGGGGGTCACTGAAGCTTTCTTT. Translated, it gives CASTPLAGGVTEAFF. The chain recombines TRBV19 with TRBJ1-1; tentatively, D is TRBD1 (5 bases). This CDR3 region has 15 residues. Germline V gene data show CDR1 as LNHDA and CDR2 as SQIVND (reference sequence). Trimming left V 7 bases short and J 4 bases short, with 19 bases between.

This clone was counted between two and nine times. The chain employs TRBV10-3 and TRBJ1-5; no reliable D call. Trimming removed 2 bases at V and 7 bases at J, with 6 bases between. The CDR3 spans 12 residues. The germline gives CDR1 ENHRY, CDR2 SYGVKD. The CDR3 bases are TGTGCCATCAGTGAGGGAGGCCAGCCCCAGCATTTT. Encoded protein: CAISEGGQPQHF.

The gene calls are TRBV15 and TRBJ2-1; 10 positions match TRBD2. The CDR3 is 16 residues long. Trimming cost V 1 base and J 7 bases; bases outside gene matches: 7. Per the germline V gene, CDR1 is LNHNV and CDR2 is YYDKDF (reference sequence). The CDR3 loop is CATSRGLAGAINEQFF. CDR3 DNA: TGTGCCACCAGCAGAGGCCTAGCGGGGGCCATTAATGAGCAGTTCTTC.

This chain uses TRBV5-1 with TRBJ1-2; 8 bases line up with TRBD1. The length of the CDR3 is 15 residues. CDR1 and CDR2 (germline): SGHRS, YFSETQ. V shed 2 bases, J shed 4 bases, and the junction held 7 bases outside the gene matches. CDR3 sequence: CASSFSTGDRYGYTF. CDR3 nucleotide sequence: TGCGCCAGCAGCTTTTCGACAGGGGACCGCTATGGCTACACCTTC.